The 9 T cell receptor beta chains reported below all come from one sample, sequenced in a study of preoperative IRX-2 immunotherapy in early breast cancer. The treatment denotes: preoperative locoregional IRX-2 cytokine immunotherapy. The protocol was immunoSEQ multiplex PCR, while the TCRdb copy is restricted to in-frame clones and leaves out a portion. The sample includes around 35,000 clones, about 95% of them seen just once. This specimen was acquired from a patient treated with IRX-2 immunotherapy. These TCRs come from a human donor with breast cancer.

The chain has TRBV7-9 and TRBJ2-3; no definite D call. V was cut by 1 base and J by 0 bases, with 11 bases left in between. The CDR3 contains 16 residues. From germline, CDR1 is SEHNR and CDR2 FQNEAQ (reference sequence). CDR3 residues: CASSLGRGLSTDTQYF. The CDR3, as DNA: TGTGCCAGCAGCTTAGGGCGCGGCCTTAGCACAGATACGCAGTATTTT.

The chain uses TRBV5-8 and TRBJ2-7; weak D call: TRBD2 (5 bases). This CDR3 contains 13 residues. V gave up 4 bases and J gave up 2 bases, with 10 bases separating them. Germline-derived CDR1 and CDR2 are SGHTS and YDEGEE. The CDR3 coding sequence is TGTGCCAGCAGCCCTGACTATACCTACGAGCAGTACTTC. It translates to CASSPDYTYEQYF.

The chain is built from TRBV18 and TRBJ1-2; D gene ambiguous. Trimming took 4 bases from V and 8 from J, leaving 14 bases between them. Germline V gives CDR1 KGHSH, CDR2 LQKENI. This CDR3 is 13 amino acids long. The CDR3 region is CASSQHTEEGYTF. The DNA for the CDR3 is TGTGCCAGCTCACAACATACCGAGGAGGGCTACACCTTC.

CDR3 sequence: CASSQMAGEAGELFF. For the CDR3, the DNA is TGTGCCAGCAGCCAGATGGCGGGGGAGGCTGGGGAGCTGTTTTTT. The chain has TRBV4-2 and TRBJ2-2, with 7 bases aligning to TRBD2. This CDR3 is 15 amino acids long. Germline V gene lookup returns CDR1 LGHNA and CDR2 YNFKEQ. V lost 3 bases, J lost 8 bases, and 9 bases stayed unmatched.

This clone was detected only once. Here the CDR3 reads CSAGTSGVGEQFF. CDR3 sequence (DNA): TGCAGCGCCGGGACTAGCGGGGTTGGTGAGCAGTTCTTC. This rearrangement joins TRBV29-1 to TRBJ2-1; 13 bases are a match to TRBD2. CDR3 length: 13 residues. V gave up 7 bases and J gave up 9 bases; unmatched junction bases: 6. CDR1 SQVTM and CDR2 ANQGSEA come from the germline V gene.

With regard to this clone: The identical CDR3 is also encoded by other nucleotide sequences in the sample. The chain couples TRBV7-8 to TRBJ1-1; the D is unclear. CDR1 and CDR2 (germline): SGHVS, FQNEAQ. V shed 3 bases and J shed 2 bases, with 7 bases lying between them. CDR3 length: 13 residues. The CDR3 nucleotides are TGTGCCAGCAGCTTCTCGGTTAACACTGAAGCTTTCTTT. Translation gives CASSFSVNTEAFF.

The chain links TRBV5-1 to TRBJ1-2; TRBD1 matches 12 bases. The germline V gene has CDR1 SGHRS and CDR2 YFSETQ. V lost 3 bases to trimming and J lost 5 bases; unmatched junction nucleotides: 14. The CDR3 extends over 18 amino acids. CDR3 residues: CASSSDSGTGGAGYGYTF. CDR3 coding DNA: TGCGCCAGCAGCTCCGATTCCGGGACAGGGGGCGCGGGGTATGGCTACACCTTC. The whole variable domain, remainder taken from reference TRBV5-1 and TRBJ1-2, is KAGVTQTPRYLIKTRGQQVTLSCSPISGHRSVSWYQQTPGQGLQFLFEYFSETQRNKGNFPGRFSGRQFSNSRSEMNVSTLELGDSALYLCASSSDSGTGGAGYGYTFGSGTRLTVV.

The rearrangement joins TRBV6-5 to TRBJ1-2; 9 nucleotides match TRBD1. CDR1 is MNHEY and CDR2 is SVGAGI in the germline V gene. Trimming took 2 bases from V and 9 from J; bases not matched to a gene: 4. The CDR3 loop spans 13 amino acids. The CDR3 here is CASSYDRGDRYTF. CDR3 DNA: TGTGCCAGCAGTTACGACAGGGGGGATCGCTACACCTTC.

V gene TRBV7-6 combines with J gene TRBJ1-1; D unresolved. This CDR3 has 13 amino acids. The germline CDR1 and CDR2 sequences are SGHVS and FNYEAQ. The V and J ends lost 5 bases and 1 base respectively, with 8 bases between them. The DNA of the CDR3 is TGTGCCAGCAGCCCCCAAAAGAACACTGAAGCTTTCTTT. Translated, it gives CASSPQKNTEAFF.